These T cell receptor beta chains were read from a single sample in a study of CD8 T cells in Susac syndrome. TCRdb called the immunoSEQ multiplex PCR reads again in MiXCR, with one record for every CDR3 protein. The sample shows some 300,000 distinct CDR3 sequences, 70% to 90% of them seen only once. The sample consisted of CD8+ T cells from PBMCs. The receptors were sampled from a human donor with multiple sclerosis. CDR3s include the opening cysteine and the closing phenylalanine or tryptophan. D genes are given only for firm matches. Only some rows state a clone size, as once, few, many or a class for expanded clones.

clone_size: -; j_call: TRBJ1-5; d_call: -; v_call: TRBV27; cdr3_nt: TGTGCCAGCAGTTACAATTCAGGGGGCAATCAGCCCCAGCATTTT; cdr3_aa: CASSYNSGGNQPQHF
clone_size: -; j_call: TRBJ2-7; d_call: -; v_call: TRBV7-9; cdr3_nt: TGTGCCAGCAGCTTAGTTACAGCCTCCTACGAGCAGTACTTC; cdr3_aa: CASSLVTASYEQYF
clone_size: -; j_call: TRBJ2-1; d_call: -; v_call: TRBV19; cdr3_nt: TGTGCCAGTAGTAAAGGACCTTACAATGAGCAGTTCTTC; cdr3_aa: CASSKGPYNEQFF
clone_size: -; j_call: TRBJ2-5; d_call: -; v_call: TRBV9; cdr3_nt: TGTGCCAGCAGCGCCGGGACTCAACCCCTACAAGAGACCCAGTACTTC; cdr3_aa: CASSAGTQPLQETQYF
clone_size: -; j_call: TRBJ1-4; d_call: -; v_call: TRBV9; cdr3_nt: TGTGCCAGCAGCGTAGACACCCGTCCAGTCGAAAAACTGTTTTTT; cdr3_aa: CASSVDTRPVEKLFF
clone_size: -; j_call: TRBJ1-2; d_call: TRBD1; v_call: TRBV6-1; cdr3_nt: TGTGCCAGTGTGGACAGGGTAGAGTTCGGTGGCTACACCTTC; cdr3_aa: CASVDRVEFGGYTF
clone_size: -; j_call: TRBJ2-3; d_call: -; v_call: TRBV5-6; cdr3_nt: TGTGCCAGCAGCTTGGGGGTCAGGGCTAGCGGCACAGATACGCAGTATTTT; cdr3_aa: CASSLGVRASGTDTQYF
clone_size: few; j_call: TRBJ1-5; d_call: -; v_call: TRBV20-1; cdr3_nt: TGCAGTGCTAGCGGACAGCCCCAGCATTTT; cdr3_aa: CSASGQPQHF
clone_size: few; j_call: TRBJ2-1; d_call: -; v_call: TRBV27; cdr3_nt: TGTGCCAGCAGTTTGATACAGAACCCCAATGAGCAGTTCTTC; cdr3_aa: CASSLIQNPNEQFF
clone_size: -; j_call: TRBJ1-1; d_call: -; v_call: TRBV9; cdr3_nt: TGTGCCAGCAGCATTTGGGGGGCTGGTGACACTGAAGCTTTCTTT; cdr3_aa: CASSIWGAGDTEAFF
clone_size: -; j_call: TRBJ1-4; d_call: TRBD1; v_call: TRBV10-3; cdr3_nt: TGTGCCACCGGCGTAGGACAGGGGGATGAAAAACTGTTTTTT; cdr3_aa: CATGVGQGDEKLFF
clone_size: few; j_call: TRBJ2-7; d_call: TRBD2; v_call: TRBV4-3; cdr3_nt: TGCGCCAGCAGCCAAGATCCCTCGGGAGGAAGACCTGACGAGCAGTACTTC; cdr3_aa: CASSQDPSGGRPDEQYF
clone_size: -; j_call: TRBJ2-3; d_call: TRBD2; v_call: TRBV5-8; cdr3_nt: TGTGCCAGCAGCGACACTAGCGGGAGTTACACAGATACGCAGTATTTT; cdr3_aa: CASSDTSGSYTDTQYF
clone_size: -; j_call: TRBJ2-5; d_call: -; v_call: TRBV12-3/TRBV12-4; cdr3_nt: TGTGCCAGCAGAGCCGGACAGAAAGAGACCCAGTACTTC; cdr3_aa: CASRAGQKETQYF
clone_size: -; j_call: TRBJ2-1; d_call: -; v_call: TRBV4-3; cdr3_nt: TGCGCCAGCAGCCAAGATAGGGCTGGAGGGGAGATGAAGCAGTTCTTC; cdr3_aa: CASSQDRAGGEMKQFF
clone_size: -; j_call: TRBJ2-1; d_call: -; v_call: TRBV2; cdr3_nt: TGTGCCAGCACTGACGGGATAATCAATGAGCAGTTCTTC; cdr3_aa: CASTDGIINEQFF
clone_size: -; j_call: TRBJ2-7; d_call: TRBD1; v_call: TRBV29-1; cdr3_nt: TGCAGCGTTGAAAGCGGACAGGACCGTGCCTACGAGCAGTACTTC; cdr3_aa: CSVESGQDRAYEQYF
clone_size: -; j_call: TRBJ2-1; d_call: -; v_call: TRBV11-1; cdr3_nt: TGTGCCAGCACCTTAGGCAGGAGCTCCTACAATGAGCAGTTCTTC; cdr3_aa: CASTLGRSSYNEQFF
clone_size: -; j_call: TRBJ2-2; d_call: -; v_call: TRBV10-2; cdr3_nt: TGCGCCAGCAGTGAGTGGAACCCGGGACCGCGCCTAGCTTTCACCGGGGAGCTGTTTTTT; cdr3_aa: CASSEWNPGPRLAFTGELFF
clone_size: -; j_call: TRBJ2-7; d_call: -; v_call: TRBV27; cdr3_nt: TGTGCCTCAGCCCCCGGGAGCTCCTACGAGCAGTACTTC; cdr3_aa: CASAPGSSYEQYF
clone_size: -; j_call: TRBJ2-2; d_call: TRBD1; v_call: TRBV15; cdr3_nt: TGTGCCACCACGTCGCCCCAATTTGCGCAGGGGGTAAACCCCGGGGAGCTGTTTTTT; cdr3_aa: CATTSPQFAQGVNPGELFF
clone_size: -; j_call: TRBJ2-1; d_call: -; v_call: TRBV20-1; cdr3_nt: TGCAGTGCTCCTTACGGATCTTACAATGAGCAGTTCTTC; cdr3_aa: CSAPYGSYNEQFF
clone_size: -; j_call: TRBJ2-4; d_call: -; v_call: TRBV11-1; cdr3_nt: TGTGCCAGCAGCTTCGTTCATCGGGGCCCTGGTTACATTCAGTACTTC; cdr3_aa: CASSFVHRGPGYIQYF